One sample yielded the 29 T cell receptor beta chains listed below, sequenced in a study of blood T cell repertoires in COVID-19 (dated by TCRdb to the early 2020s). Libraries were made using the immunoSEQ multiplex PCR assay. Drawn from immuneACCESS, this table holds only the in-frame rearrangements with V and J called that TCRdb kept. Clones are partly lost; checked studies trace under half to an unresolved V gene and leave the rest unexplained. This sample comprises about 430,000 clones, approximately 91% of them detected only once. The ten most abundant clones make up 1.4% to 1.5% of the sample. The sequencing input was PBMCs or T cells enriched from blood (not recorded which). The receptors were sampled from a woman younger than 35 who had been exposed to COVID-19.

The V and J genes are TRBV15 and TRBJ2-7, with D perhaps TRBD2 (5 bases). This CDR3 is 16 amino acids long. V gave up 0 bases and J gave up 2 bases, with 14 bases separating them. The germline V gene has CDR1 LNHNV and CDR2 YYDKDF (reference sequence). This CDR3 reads CATSRDGSQRAYEQYF. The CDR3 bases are TGTGCCACCAGCAGAGATGGGTCACAGAGGGCCTACGAGCAGTACTTC.

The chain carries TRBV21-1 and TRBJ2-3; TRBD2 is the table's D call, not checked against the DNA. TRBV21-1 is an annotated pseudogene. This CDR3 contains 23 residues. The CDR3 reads CASSNSSRTRSSGGFRSSDTQYF. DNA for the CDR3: TGTGCCAGCAGCAACTCTTCGCGGACCAGGTCTAGCGGGGGGTTCCGTAGCTCAGATACGCAGTATTTT.

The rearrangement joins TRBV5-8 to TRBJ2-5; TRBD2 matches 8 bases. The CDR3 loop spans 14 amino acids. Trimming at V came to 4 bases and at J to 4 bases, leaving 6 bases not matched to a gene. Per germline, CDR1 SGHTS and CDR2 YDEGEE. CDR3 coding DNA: TGTGCCAGCAGCCCCCGACGGGAGGGAGAGACCCAGTACTTC. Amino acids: CASSPRREGETQYF.

This chain's CDR3 is CASSLAGVTSYNEQFF. Here the CDR3 DNA reads TGCGCCAGCAGCTTGGCCGGGGTGACGTCCTACAATGAGCAGTTCTTC. The chain is built from TRBV5-1 and TRBJ2-1; possible D gene TRBD2, 5 bases. V lost 0 bases to trimming and J lost 1 base, with 11 bases between them. This CDR3 is built from 16 residues. The germline CDR1 and CDR2 sequences are SGHRS and YFSETQ.

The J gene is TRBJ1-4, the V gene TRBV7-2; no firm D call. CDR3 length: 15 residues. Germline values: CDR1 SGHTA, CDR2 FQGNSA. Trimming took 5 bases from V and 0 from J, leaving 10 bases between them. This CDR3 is CASSLTVTTNEKLFF. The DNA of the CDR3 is TGTGCCAGCAGCCTAACAGTAACAACTAATGAAAAACTGTTTTTT.

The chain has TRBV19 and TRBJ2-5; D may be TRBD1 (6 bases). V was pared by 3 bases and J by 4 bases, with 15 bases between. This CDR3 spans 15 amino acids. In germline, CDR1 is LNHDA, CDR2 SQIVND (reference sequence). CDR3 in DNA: TGTGCCAGTAGTATTGCAGGGGTGCCCGGAGAGACCCAGTACTTC. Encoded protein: CASSIAGVPGETQYF.

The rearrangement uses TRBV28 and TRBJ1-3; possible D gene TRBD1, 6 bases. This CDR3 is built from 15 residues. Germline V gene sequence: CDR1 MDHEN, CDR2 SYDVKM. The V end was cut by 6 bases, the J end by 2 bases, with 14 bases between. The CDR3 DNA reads TGTGCCAGCAGGTACCCTAAGGGGGCTGGAAACACCATATATTTT. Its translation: CASRYPKGAGNTIYF.

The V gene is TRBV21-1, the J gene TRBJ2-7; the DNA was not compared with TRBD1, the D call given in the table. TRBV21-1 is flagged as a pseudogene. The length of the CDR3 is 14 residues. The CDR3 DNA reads TGTGCCAGCAGCAAAAACGACAGCTCCTACGAGCAGTACTTC. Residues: CASSKNDSSYEQYF.

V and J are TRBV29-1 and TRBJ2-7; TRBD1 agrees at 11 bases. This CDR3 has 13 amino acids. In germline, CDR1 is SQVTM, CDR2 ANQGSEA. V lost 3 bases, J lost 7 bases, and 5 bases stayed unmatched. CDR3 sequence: CSVDGQGAGEQYF. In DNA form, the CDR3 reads TGCAGCGTTGATGGACAGGGGGCGGGGGAGCAGTACTTC.

The CDR3 reads CASSHSGQGYNSPLHF. CDR3 coding DNA: TGTGCCAGCAGTCACTCGGGACAGGGATATAATTCACCCCTCCACTTT. The chain joins TRBV28 to TRBJ1-6; 9 nucleotides line up with TRBD1. The CDR3 contains 16 residues. Germline loops: CDR1 MDHEN, CDR2 SYDVKM. After removal of 5 bases from V and 4 bases from J, the junction contained 6 bases not matched to a gene.

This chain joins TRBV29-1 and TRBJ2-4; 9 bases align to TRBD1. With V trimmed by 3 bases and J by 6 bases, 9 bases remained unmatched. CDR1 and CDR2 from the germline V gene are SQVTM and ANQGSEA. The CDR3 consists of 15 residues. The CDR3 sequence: CSVENTGQGRNIQYF. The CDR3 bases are TGCAGCGTTGAGAACACGGGACAGGGTAGAAACATTCAGTACTTC.

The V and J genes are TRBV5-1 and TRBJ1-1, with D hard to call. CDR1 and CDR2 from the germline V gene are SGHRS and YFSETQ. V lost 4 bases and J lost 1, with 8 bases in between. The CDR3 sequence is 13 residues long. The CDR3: CASSATRNTEAFF. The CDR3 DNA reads TGCGCCAGCAGCGCGACTAGGAACACTGAAGCTTTCTTT. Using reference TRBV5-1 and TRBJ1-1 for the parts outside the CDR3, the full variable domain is KAGVTQTPRYLIKTRGQQVTLSCSPISGHRSVSWYQQTPGQGLQFLFEYFSETQRNKGNFPGRFSGRQFSNSRSEMNVSTLELGDSALYLCASSATRNTEAFFGQGTRLTVV.

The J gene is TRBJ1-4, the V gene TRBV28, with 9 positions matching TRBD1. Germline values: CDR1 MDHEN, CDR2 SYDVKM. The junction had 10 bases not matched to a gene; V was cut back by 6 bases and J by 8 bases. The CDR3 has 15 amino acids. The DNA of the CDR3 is TGTGCCAGCAGCCAAGGGGACAGGGTGGACGAAAAACTGTTTTTT. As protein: CASSQGDRVDEKLFF.

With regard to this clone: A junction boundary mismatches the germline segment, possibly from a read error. This CDR3 is CASSLDRGLAGELFF. The CDR3 bases are TGTGCCAGTAGTTTAGACAGGGGCTTGGCCGGGGAGCTGTTTTTT. The genes are TRBV19 and TRBJ2-2, with TRBD1 matching over 8 bases. The CDR3 runs to 15 residues. Germline V CDR1 and CDR2: LNHDA, SQIVND (reference sequence).

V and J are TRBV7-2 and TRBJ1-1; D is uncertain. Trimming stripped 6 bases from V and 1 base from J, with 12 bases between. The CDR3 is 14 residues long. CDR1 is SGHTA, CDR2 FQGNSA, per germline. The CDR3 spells CASSQTSGNTEAFF. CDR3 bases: TGTGCCAGCAGTCAAACTTCGGGGAACACTGAAGCTTTCTTT.

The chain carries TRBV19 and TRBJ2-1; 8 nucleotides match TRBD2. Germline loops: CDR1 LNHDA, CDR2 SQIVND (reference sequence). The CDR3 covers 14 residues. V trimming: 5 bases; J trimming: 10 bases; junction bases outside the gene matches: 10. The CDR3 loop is CASSLDLAGPEQFF. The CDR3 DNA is TGTGCCAGTAGTTTGGATCTAGCGGGCCCAGAGCAGTTCTTC.

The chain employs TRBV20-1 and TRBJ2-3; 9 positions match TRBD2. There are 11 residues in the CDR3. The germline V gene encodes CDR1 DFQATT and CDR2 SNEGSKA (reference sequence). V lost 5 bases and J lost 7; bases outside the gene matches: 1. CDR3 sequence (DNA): TGCAGTGCTGGGACTAGCAATACGCAGTATTTT. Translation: CSAGTSNTQYF.

CDR3 DNA: TGTGCCAGCAGCCAAGGAGCGTCGGAGCGGGAGGTTTACAATGAGCAGTTCTTC. Amino acids: CASSQGASEREVYNEQFF. This chain uses TRBV3-1 (or the pseudogene TRBV3-2) with TRBJ2-1; 9 bases line up with TRBD2. Trimming removed 1 base from V and 4 bases from J; junction bases left unmatched: 11. Germline lookup yields CDR1 LGHDT and CDR2 YNNKEL (reference sequence). This CDR3 spans 18 amino acids.

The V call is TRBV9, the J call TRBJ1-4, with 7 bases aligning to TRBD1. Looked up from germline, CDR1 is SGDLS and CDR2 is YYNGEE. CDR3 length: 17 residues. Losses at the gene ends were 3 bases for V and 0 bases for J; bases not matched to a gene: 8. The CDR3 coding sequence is TGTGCCAGCAGCGGATTGACAGGGCCTGCAACTAATGAAAAACTGTTTTTT. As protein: CASSGLTGPATNEKLFF.

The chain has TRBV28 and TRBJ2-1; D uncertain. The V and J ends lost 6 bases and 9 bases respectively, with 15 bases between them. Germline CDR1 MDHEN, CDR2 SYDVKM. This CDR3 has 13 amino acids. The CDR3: CASSLNYPAEQFF. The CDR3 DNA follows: TGTGCCAGCAGCTTAAACTACCCAGCTGAGCAGTTCTTC. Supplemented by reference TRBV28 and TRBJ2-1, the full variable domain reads DVKVTQSSRYLVKRTGEKVFLECVQDMDHENMFWYRQDPGLGLRLIYFSYDVKMKEKGDIPEGYSVSREKKERFSLILESASTNQTSMYLCASSLNYPAEQFFGPGTRLTVL.

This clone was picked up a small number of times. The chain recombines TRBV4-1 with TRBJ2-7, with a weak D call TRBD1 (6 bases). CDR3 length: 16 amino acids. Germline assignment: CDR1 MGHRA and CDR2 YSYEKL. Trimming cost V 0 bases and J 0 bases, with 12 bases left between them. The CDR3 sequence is CASSQDPPGHSYEQYF. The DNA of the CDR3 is TGCGCCAGCAGCCAAGATCCTCCGGGACACTCCTACGAGCAGTACTTC.

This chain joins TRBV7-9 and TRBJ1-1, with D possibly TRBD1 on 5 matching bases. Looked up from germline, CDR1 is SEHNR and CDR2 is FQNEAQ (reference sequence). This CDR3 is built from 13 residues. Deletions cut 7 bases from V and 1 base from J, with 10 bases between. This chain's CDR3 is CASNQQENTEAFF. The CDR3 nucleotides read TGTGCCAGCAACCAACAGGAGAACACTGAAGCTTTCTTT.

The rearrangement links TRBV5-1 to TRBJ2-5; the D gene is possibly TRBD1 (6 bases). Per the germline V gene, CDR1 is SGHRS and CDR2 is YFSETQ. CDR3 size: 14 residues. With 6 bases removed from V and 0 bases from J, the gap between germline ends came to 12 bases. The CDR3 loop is CASTDRSYQETQYF. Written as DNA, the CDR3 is TGCGCCAGCACGGACAGATCGTACCAAGAGACCCAGTACTTC.

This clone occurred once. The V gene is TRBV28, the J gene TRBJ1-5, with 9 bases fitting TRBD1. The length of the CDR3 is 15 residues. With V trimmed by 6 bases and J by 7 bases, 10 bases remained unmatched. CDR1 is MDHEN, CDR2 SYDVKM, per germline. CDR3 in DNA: TGTGCCAGCAGCCGAACAGGGGGCGCGTTGCAGCCCCAGCATTTT. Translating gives CASSRTGGALQPQHF.

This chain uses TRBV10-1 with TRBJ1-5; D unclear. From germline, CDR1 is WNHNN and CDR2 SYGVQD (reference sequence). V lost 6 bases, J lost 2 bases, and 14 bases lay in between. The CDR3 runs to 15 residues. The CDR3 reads CASRREGRGNQPQHF. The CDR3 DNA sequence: TGCGCCAGCAGGCGTGAGGGTCGGGGCAATCAGCCCCAGCATTTT.

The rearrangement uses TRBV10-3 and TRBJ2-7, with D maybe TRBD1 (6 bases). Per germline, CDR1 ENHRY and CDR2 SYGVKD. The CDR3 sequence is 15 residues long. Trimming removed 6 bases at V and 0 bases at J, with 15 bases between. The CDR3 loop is CAISQGSTSSYEQYF. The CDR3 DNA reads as TGTGCCATCAGCCAGGGGTCAACTTCCTCCTACGAGCAGTACTTC.

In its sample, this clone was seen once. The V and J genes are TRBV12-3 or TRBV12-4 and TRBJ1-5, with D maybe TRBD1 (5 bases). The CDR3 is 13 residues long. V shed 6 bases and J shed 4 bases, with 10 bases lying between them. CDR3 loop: CASSGGENQPQHF. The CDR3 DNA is TGTGCCAGCAGCGGGGGGGAGAATCAGCCCCAGCATTTT.

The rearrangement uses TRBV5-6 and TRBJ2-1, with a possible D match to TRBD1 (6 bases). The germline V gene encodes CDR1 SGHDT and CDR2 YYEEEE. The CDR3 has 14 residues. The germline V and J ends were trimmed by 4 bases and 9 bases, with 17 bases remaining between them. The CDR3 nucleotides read TGTGCCAGCAGCGTTACCAGGGGAGTGAGTGAGCAGTTCTTC. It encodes CASSVTRGVSEQFF.

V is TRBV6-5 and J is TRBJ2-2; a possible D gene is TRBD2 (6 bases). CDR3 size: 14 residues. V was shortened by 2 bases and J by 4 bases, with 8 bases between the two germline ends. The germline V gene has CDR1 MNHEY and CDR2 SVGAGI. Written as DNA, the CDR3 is TGTGCCAGCAGTTACCTAGCGACCACCGGGGAGCTGTTTTTT. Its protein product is CASSYLATTGELFF.